This T cell receptor beta chain was sequenced for a study of blood T cell repertoires in COVID-19. Overall study context: COVID-19 samples collected from the United States, Italy and Spain covered acute and convalescent phases. The cDNA or gDNA used as material had been derived from T cells, B-cell-depleted T cells, or PBMCs.

Original processing methods: Amplification of reference gene primers provided the estimated nucleated cell counts. Generated by immunoSEQ multiplex PCR, the TCRdb table keeps only in-frame clones and is missing some. Clonal size and the V and J genes are those of that table, whereas D and trimming came from the DNA. The sample consists of more than 200,000 clones, 86% of them appearing once. Trimming cost V 0 bases and J 3 bases, with 9 bases left between them. The CDR3 consists of 15 residues. Germline assignment: CDR1 SGHRS and CDR2 YFSETQ. This TCR came from a man aged 25 to 45 with active or convalescent COVID-19. J is TRBJ2-2 and V is TRBV5-1, with no clear D. Sequences were obtained from peripheral blood. The CDR3 is CASSLALADTGELFF. Written as DNA, the CDR3 is TGCGCCAGCAGCTTGGCCCTGGCGGACACCGGGGAGCTGTTTTTT.